This entry describes one TCR beta chain. The source of the sample is a study of Ad26.COV2.S vaccination and SARS-CoV-2 variants. Whole-study context: In the study, Ad26.COV2.S was injected intramuscularly once, or twice 56 days apart.

Treatment specified: over 15 received Ad26.COV2.S at low or high dose, single or two shots; 5 received placebo; per-sample allocation not given. Sampling took place 63 days after the first vaccine or placebo injection. Cohort 1b enrolled adults aged 18-55 years in Boston. The data were produced by immunoSEQ multiplex PCR, yet TCRdb's version contains in-frame clones alone and is incomplete. Of roughly 350,000 clones in the sample, 88% were seen once. CDR1 is LNHDA and CDR2 is SQIVND in the germline V gene (reference sequence). The germline V and J ends were trimmed by 10 bases and 2 bases, with 23 bases remaining between them. The CDR3 sequence is 17 residues long.

The TCR was taken from a person aged 18-65 years who received the Ad26.COV2.S COVID-19 vaccine or a placebo. J is TRBJ1-4 and V is TRBV19; D is unresolved. Sequencing was performed on peripheral blood, taken in a trial of Ad26.COV2.S vaccine versus placebo. The CDR3 loop reads CATQRNQREGTNEKLFF. CDR3 in DNA: TGTGCCACCCAAAGGAACCAAAGGGAAGGCACTAATGAAAAACTGTTTTTT. Full variable domain (remainder filled in from reference TRBV19 and TRBJ1-4): DGGITQSPKYLFRKEGQNVTLSCEQNLNHDAMYWYRQDPGQGLRLIYYSQIVNDFQKGDIAEGYSVSREKKESFPLTVTSAQKNPTAFYLCATQRNQREGTNEKLFFGSGTQLSVL.